What follows are 26 T cell receptor beta chains derived from one specimen sequenced in a study of OX40 agonist ivuxolimab in advanced cancers. Using immunoSEQ multiplex PCR, the repertoire was profiled, and TCRdb retains in-frame clones only, with some absent. The data hold around 65,000 clones, with under 95% observed a single time. The sample here was CD4+ or CD8+ T cells sorted from blood, taken in a trial of the OX40 agonist ivuxolimab. Every receptor here comes from an adult with an advanced solid tumor such as melanoma, head and neck, liver or kidney cancer.

V and J are TRBV20-1 and TRBJ1-1; 8 nucleotides agree with TRBD1. This CDR3 comprises 11 residues. V lost 3 bases and J lost 7; bases outside the gene matches: 1. The V gene's germline CDR1 is DFQATT and CDR2 SNEGSKA (reference sequence). In DNA, the CDR3 is TGCAGTGCTAGCGACAGGGGTGAAGCTTTCTTT. Amino acids: CSASDRGEAFF.

The V call is TRBV14, the J call TRBJ2-7, with a tentative D call TRBD1 (6 bases). The germline V and J ends were trimmed by 5 bases and 3 bases, with 8 bases remaining between them. CDR1 and CDR2 (germline): SGHDN, FVKESK. This CDR3 spans 12 amino acids. For the CDR3, the DNA is TGTGCCAGCAGCGCGACAGGCTACGAGCAGTACTTC. Its translation is CASSATGYEQYF.

The chain recombines TRBV27 with TRBJ2-1, with 9 nucleotides matching TRBD2. Germline V lookup: CDR1 MNHEY, CDR2 SMNVEV (reference sequence). V was clipped by 1 base and J by 4 bases; unmatched bases: 5. The CDR3 is 16 amino acids. The CDR3 bases are TGTGCCAGCAGTTTATTAGCGGGAGTCTCATACAATGAGCAGTTCTTC. It yields the protein CASSLLAGVSYNEQFF.

The chain is built from TRBV7-3 and TRBJ2-5; 7 bases match TRBD2. The CDR3 loop spans 15 amino acids. Germline assignment: CDR1 SGHTA and CDR2 FQGTGA. The V segment lost 6 bases and the J segment 1 base; nucleotides outside the gene matches: 8. The CDR3 DNA sequence: TGTGCCAGCAGGATCGGGGCGGGAGCCCAAGAGACCCAGTACTTC. The encoded protein is CASRIGAGAQETQYF.

For the CDR3, the DNA is TGTGCCAGCAGCCAATCCCTCAGGGGAGGCTACTACGAGCAGTACTTC. Translating it yields CASSQSLRGGYYEQYF. This chain uses TRBV4-2 with TRBJ2-7; D tentatively reads TRBD1 or TRBD2 (6 bases each). There are 16 residues in the CDR3. Germline values: CDR1 LGHNA, CDR2 YNFKEQ. The germline V and J ends were trimmed by 2 bases and 3 bases, with 17 bases remaining between them.

Only a few counts were recorded for this clone. The rearrangement uses TRBV4-1 and TRBJ1-2; tentatively, D is TRBD1 (6 bases). Per germline, CDR1 MGHRA and CDR2 YSYEKL. The CDR3 runs 13 residues. Trimming pared 3 bases from V and 8 bases from J, leaving 13 bases between. CDR3 bases: TGCGCCAGCAGCCAGGCGGACAGCAGAGGCTACACCTTC. Residues: CASSQADSRGYTF.

This chain links TRBV27 with TRBJ2-3; D not resolved. Germline CDR1 reads MNHEY; CDR2 reads SMNVEV (reference sequence). The CDR3 length is 11 residues. V was clipped by 8 bases and J by 2 bases, with 5 bases between them. CDR3 protein: CASGYTDTQYF. CDR3 sequence (DNA): TGTGCCAGCGGGTACACAGATACGCAGTATTTT.

The rearrangement links TRBV13 to TRBJ1-2, with D unresolved. Germline CDR1 is PRHDT and CDR2 is FYEKMQ (reference sequence). Trimming removed 5 bases from V and 2 bases from J, with 9 bases in between. The CDR3 covers 13 residues. The CDR3 nucleotides are TGTGCCAGCAGCGGTGGTAAAAACTATGGCTACACCTTC. It yields the protein CASSGGKNYGYTF.

Concerning this clone: The junction differs from germline at one of its ends, possibly a read error. The chain combines TRBV7-9 with TRBJ2-5, with TRBD2 matching 10 bases. Germline V gives CDR1 SEHNR, CDR2 FQNEAQ (reference sequence). The CDR3 runs to 14 residues. The chain's CDR3 is CASSSETSGTPRDF. CDR3 coding DNA: TGTGCCAGCAGCTCCGAAACTAGCGGGACGCCTAGGGACTTC. Using reference TRBV7-9 and TRBJ2-5 for the parts outside the CDR3, the full variable domain is DTGVSQNPRHKITKRGQNVTFRCDPISEHNRLYWYRQTLGQGPEFLTYFQNEAQLEKSRLLSDRFSAERPKGSFSTLEIQRTEQGDSAMYLCASSSETSGTPRDFGPGTRLLVL.

The J gene is TRBJ2-3, the V gene TRBV7-6; either TRBD1 or TRBD2 may fit D (5 bases each). Germline-derived CDR1 and CDR2 are SGHVS and FNYEAQ. This CDR3 comprises 15 residues. V lost 6 bases to trimming and J lost 2 bases, with 15 bases between them. CDR3 sequence: CASSSWGFHTDTQYF. DNA for the CDR3: TGTGCCAGCAGTTCTTGGGGGTTCCACACAGATACGCAGTATTTT.

This clone was recorded a few times. This rearrangement joins TRBV2 to TRBJ1-5; the D is unclear. The CDR3 consists of 14 residues. Germline-derived CDR1 and CDR2 are SNHLY and FYNNEI. V gave up 1 base and J gave up 3 bases, with 7 bases separating them. CDR3 loop: CASSEGQLNQPQHF. CDR3 sequence (DNA): TGTGCCAGCAGTGAAGGGCAGCTCAATCAGCCCCAGCATTTT.

This chain joins TRBV5-6 and TRBJ2-1; 11 bases are a match to TRBD1. Unmatched junction bases numbered 6, after V lost 4 bases and J lost 0 bases. Looked up from germline, CDR1 is SGHDT and CDR2 is YYEEEE. The CDR3 is made up of 17 amino acids. The CDR3 DNA is TGTGCCAGCAGCCCGGGGACAGGGGGGAGCTCCTACAATGAGCAGTTCTTC. Its protein is CASSPGTGGSSYNEQFF.

The rearrangement uses TRBV6-1 and TRBJ2-1, with D maybe TRBD1 (6 bases). This CDR3 comprises 16 residues. V was shortened by 2 bases and J by 4 bases, with 15 bases between the two germline ends. Germline V gives CDR1 MNHNS, CDR2 SASEGT. The CDR3 DNA follows: TGTGCCAGCAGTGAAACTCGGACAGAGTTATACAATGAGCAGTTCTTC. Translating it yields CASSETRTELYNEQFF.

The J gene is TRBJ2-1, the V gene TRBV2; TRBD2 matches 14 bases. CDR3 length: 17 amino acids. CDR1 is SNHLY, CDR2 FYNNEI, per germline. Trimming cost V 6 bases and J 7 bases; bases outside gene matches: 11. The CDR3 sequence: CASSLRAGTSGGNEQFF. CDR3 coding DNA: TGTGCCAGCAGCCTCCGAGCGGGGACTAGCGGGGGTAATGAGCAGTTCTTC.

V is TRBV6-6 and J is TRBJ2-1; D might be TRBD2 (6 bases). This CDR3 is 16 amino acids long. Germline V lookup: CDR1 MNHNY, CDR2 SVGAGI (reference sequence). Between the trimmed V and J ends, which lost 2 bases and 3 bases, there was a span of 14 bases. CDR3 in amino acids: CASSYGASSVYNEQFF. The CDR3 DNA reads TGTGCCAGCAGTTACGGCGCCTCTAGCGTCTACAATGAGCAGTTCTTC.

The chain uses TRBV19 and TRBJ2-7; D not certain. The V gene's germline CDR1 is LNHDA and CDR2 SQIVND (reference sequence). Deletions cut 5 bases from V and 7 bases from J, with 12 bases between. The CDR3 extends over 12 amino acids. The CDR3 region is CASSPTVGEQYF. The CDR3 DNA is TGTGCCAGTAGTCCGACCGTGGGGGAGCAGTACTTC.

The rearrangement joins TRBV27 to TRBJ1-5; D possibly corresponds to TRBD1 (5 bases). The germline V and J ends were trimmed by 5 bases and 3 bases, with 14 bases remaining between them. The CDR3 is 15 amino acids. Germline V gives CDR1 MNHEY, CDR2 SMNVEV (reference sequence). CDR3 sequence reads: CASSPKGTNNQPQHF. CDR3 coding DNA: TGTGCCAGCAGTCCTAAAGGGACTAACAATCAGCCCCAGCATTTT.

This rearrangement joins TRBV4-3 to TRBJ2-1; perhaps TRBD2 as D (5 bases). This CDR3 region has 15 residues. V was trimmed by 0 bases and J by 10 bases, leaving 16 bases between them. In germline, CDR1 is LGHNA, CDR2 YSLEER. CDR3 in amino acids: CASSQDLGTSWEQFF. Here the CDR3 DNA reads TGCGCCAGCAGCCAAGATCTTGGCACTAGTTGGGAGCAGTTCTTC.

V is TRBV7-9 and J is TRBJ1-1, with no clear D. V was clipped by 2 bases and J by 0 bases, with 7 bases between them. This CDR3 region has 14 residues. The V gene's germline CDR1 is SEHNR and CDR2 FQNEAQ (reference sequence). The CDR3 bases are TGTGCCAGCAGCTTAATAAACATGAACACTGAAGCTTTCTTT. Its protein product is CASSLINMNTEAFF.

The chain uses TRBV27 and TRBJ1-1; possibly TRBD1 for D (5 bases). Germline V gene sequence: CDR1 MNHEY, CDR2 SMNVEV (reference sequence). There are 15 residues in the CDR3. Trimming pared 0 bases from V and 4 bases from J, leaving 12 bases between. The CDR3 sequence is CASSLSFGGGTEAFF. For the CDR3, the DNA is TGTGCCAGCAGTTTATCTTTCGGGGGGGGCACTGAAGCTTTCTTT.

The rearrangement links TRBV25-1 to TRBJ1-1; perhaps TRBD1 as D (6 bases). V was shortened by 6 bases and J by 0 bases, with 17 bases between the two germline ends. The germline CDR1 and CDR2 sequences are MGHDK and SYGVNS. This CDR3 has 16 amino acids. CDR3 DNA sequence: TGTGCCAGCAGCAAGGGGGGGCGGGGGATGAACACTGAAGCTTTCTTT. As protein: CASSKGGRGMNTEAFF.

The rearrangement joins TRBV7-3 to TRBJ2-7, with 8 bases matching TRBD2. The CDR3 runs 15 residues. With 5 bases clipped from V and 3 bases from J, the junction kept 9 bases outside the gene matches. Germline V CDR1 and CDR2: SGHTA, FQGTGA. The CDR3, as DNA: TGTGCCAGCAGCCCTTCGGGGGGGGCGGGCTACGAGCAGTACTTC. It codes for CASSPSGGAGYEQYF.

This clone was observed a single time. The chain uses TRBV2 and TRBJ2-7; 7 bases are shared with TRBD1. Losses at the gene ends were 7 bases for V and 2 bases for J; bases not matched to a gene: 2. The CDR3 has 12 residues. The V gene's germline CDR1 is SNHLY and CDR2 FYNNEI. The CDR3 sequence is CASTDRAYEQYF. CDR3 coding DNA: TGTGCCAGCACTGACAGGGCCTACGAGCAGTACTTC.

The rearrangement uses TRBV6-4 and TRBJ2-3, with 9 bases identical to TRBD2. In germline, CDR1 is MRHNA, CDR2 SNTAGT. The CDR3 has 15 amino acids. V lost 7 bases, J lost 3 bases, and 8 bases stayed unmatched. CDR3 residues: CASTQQAGGTDTQYF. In nucleotides, the CDR3 is TGTGCCAGCACCCAACAAGCGGGAGGAACAGATACGCAGTATTTT.

This chain uses TRBV28 with TRBJ2-3, with D maybe TRBD2 (6 bases). Trimming removed 1 base at V and 14 bases at J, with 13 bases between. Germline CDR1 and CDR2: MDHEN and SYDVKM. The CDR3 sequence is 12 residues long. DNA of the CDR3: TGTGCCAGCAGTTTATCACCACCCGGGAGGTATTTT. This codes for CASSLSPPGRYF.

The chain joins TRBV5-1 to TRBJ2-3, with 14 bases lining up with TRBD2. The CDR3 is 19 amino acids. The V gene end was trimmed by 3 bases and the J gene end by 4 bases; junction bases not matched to a gene: 13. The germline CDR1 and CDR2 sequences are SGHRS and YFSETQ. Written as DNA, the CDR3 is TGCGCCAGCAGCTCACCGGGACTAGCGGGAGCTGTGATCGCAGATACGCAGTATTTT. This sequence encodes CASSSPGLAGAVIADTQYF.